This entry lists 29 T cell receptor beta chains sequenced from one sample in a study of blood T cell repertoires in COVID-19. Data came from immunoSEQ multiplex PCR; TCRdb stores just in-frame clones and leaves some out. The table lists roughly 200,000 clones, about 89% of them singletons. Sequenced: peripheral blood. These TCRs come from a man in his forties with acute or convalescent COVID-19.

CDR3 in DNA: TGTGCCAGCAGCCCGACAGTGGGATTATGGAATTCACCCCTCCACTTT. This sequence encodes CASSPTVGLWNSPLHF. The chain combines TRBV14 with TRBJ1-6; D possibly corresponds to TRBD1 (5 bases). This CDR3 region has 16 residues. Trimming left V 4 bases short and J 7 bases short, with 17 bases between. Germline V gives CDR1 SGHDN, CDR2 FVKESK.

The chain links TRBV4-1 to TRBJ2-3; 9 nucleotides match TRBD2. This CDR3 spans 20 amino acids. J gave up 0 bases and V 0 bases, and 13 bases lay outside the gene matches. CDR1 is MGHRA, CDR2 YSYEKL, per germline. CDR3 loop: CASSQDAVAGAVTSTDTQYF. CDR3 DNA: TGCGCCAGCAGCCAAGACGCGGTAGCGGGAGCAGTAACTAGCACAGATACGCAGTATTTT.

The chain employs TRBV11-2 and TRBJ2-5; 12 nucleotides line up with TRBD2. Trimming cost V 4 bases and J 1 base; bases outside gene matches: 4. CDR3 length equals 16 residues. Germline CDR1 SGHAT, CDR2 FQNNGV. This CDR3 is CASSSRTSGVQETQYF. In DNA, the CDR3 is TGTGCCAGCAGCTCCCGGACTAGCGGGGTCCAAGAGACCCAGTACTTC.

This clone was seen only once. This chain links TRBV7-2 with TRBJ1-5; TRBD1 is a possible D gene (6 bases). The CDR3 has 15 residues. Germline V lookup: CDR1 SGHTA, CDR2 FQGNSA. V was cut by 3 bases and J by 3 bases, with 12 bases left in between. The CDR3 nucleotides read TGTGCCAGCAGCTTGCAACCAGGGGCCAATCAGCCCCAGCATTTT. It is translated as CASSLQPGANQPQHF.

The chain couples TRBV28 to TRBJ2-7; TRBD1 matches 9 bases. Trimming cost V 1 base and J 3 bases; bases outside gene matches: 13. Germline V gene sequence: CDR1 MDHEN, CDR2 SYDVKM. The CDR3 extends over 18 amino acids. The CDR3 DNA reads as TGTGCCAGCAGTTTATTTACAGGGGGCGCTTATGTCAACTACGAGCAGTACTTC. Protein: CASSLFTGGAYVNYEQYF. Filled out from reference TRBV28 and TRBJ2-7, the complete variable domain reads DVKVTQSSRYLVKRTGEKVFLECVQDMDHENMFWYRQDPGLGLRLIYFSYDVKMKEKGDIPEGYSVSREKKERFSLILESASTNQTSMYLCASSLFTGGAYVNYEQYFGPGTRLTVT.

The genes are TRBV19 and TRBJ2-3; TRBD2 matches 12 bases. There are 16 residues in the CDR3. V dropped 5 bases and J dropped 5; count of bases not matched to a gene: 8. Germline lookup yields CDR1 LNHDA and CDR2 SQIVND (reference sequence). The CDR3 spells CASSLSSGGAGDTQYF. The CDR3 DNA reads TGTGCCAGTAGTCTTTCTAGCGGGGGGGCGGGAGATACGCAGTATTTT.

This sequence joins TRBV6-5 and TRBJ1-2; 9 bases agree with TRBD1. The CDR3 loop spans 15 amino acids. In germline, CDR1 is MNHEY, CDR2 SVGAGI. With V trimmed by 6 bases and J by 4 bases, 9 bases remained unmatched. This chain's CDR3 is CASRGGGQGSYGYTF. In DNA, the CDR3 is TGTGCCAGCAGGGGCGGGGGACAGGGATCCTATGGCTACACCTTC.

The chain joins TRBV27 to TRBJ1-2, with D possibly matching TRBD1 (5 bases). The CDR3 contains 15 residues. Germline-derived CDR1 and CDR2 are MNHEY and SMNVEV (reference sequence). Trimming left V 0 bases short and J 4 bases short, with 12 bases between. Here the CDR3 reads CASSLSQRGPYGYTF. CDR3 DNA sequence: TGTGCCAGCAGTTTATCCCAAAGGGGTCCCTATGGCTACACCTTC.

The chain employs TRBV5-1 and TRBJ1-1; D is ambiguous. The germline gives CDR1 SGHRS, CDR2 YFSETQ. The V end lost 4 bases, the J end lost 0 bases, and 19 bases lay between the germline ends. The CDR3 loop spans 17 amino acids. The CDR3 loop is CASSGKAGLGMNTEAFF. CDR3 bases: TGCGCCAGCAGCGGGAAGGCGGGCTTGGGGATGAACACTGAAGCTTTCTTT.

This chain joins TRBV12-3 or TRBV12-4 and TRBJ1-5; TRBD1 is a possible D gene (6 bases). This CDR3 region has 13 residues. Trimming cost V 4 bases and J 2 bases, with 6 bases left between them. CDR3 DNA sequence: TGTGCCAGCAGTTCAGGGGGCAATCAGCCCCAGCATTTT. Translation gives CASSSGGNQPQHF.

This clone has a single count. The chain couples TRBV5-6 to TRBJ1-1, with 7 bases fitting TRBD1. Germline-derived CDR1 and CDR2 are SGHDT and YYEEEE. Trimming removed 0 bases from V and 2 bases from J; junction bases left unmatched: 7. The length of the CDR3 is 16 residues. The CDR3 sequence is CASSLGQGGPNTEAFF. CDR3 nucleotides: TGTGCCAGCAGCTTGGGGCAGGGGGGCCCCAACACTGAAGCTTTCTTT.

The chain uses TRBV7-2 and TRBJ1-2, with a weak D call TRBD1 (5 bases). V lost 1 base and J 0 bases, leaving 9 bases between the germline ends. From germline, CDR1 is SGHTA and CDR2 FQGNSA. The CDR3 length is 15 residues. The CDR3 protein is CASSLEMTANYGYTF. The CDR3 bases are TGTGCCAGCAGCTTAGAGATGACAGCTAACTATGGCTACACCTTC. Together with reference TRBV7-2 and TRBJ1-2, the CDR3 gives the full variable domain: GAGVSQSPSNKVTEKGKDVELRCDPISGHTALYWYRQSLGQGLEFLIYFQGNSAPDKSGLPSDRFSAERTGGSVSTLTIQRTQQEDSAVYLCASSLEMTANYGYTFGSGTRLTVV.

The genes are TRBV6-6 and TRBJ1-1; D is unresolved. Germline-derived CDR1 and CDR2 are MNHNY and SVGAGI (reference sequence). The CDR3 spans 13 residues. V lost 2 bases and J lost 4, with 8 bases in between. The CDR3 spells CASSYEVGTEAFF. In nucleotides, the CDR3 is TGTGCCAGCAGTTACGAGGTCGGCACTGAAGCTTTCTTT.

V is TRBV5-6 and J is TRBJ2-3; D is undetermined. Germline V CDR1 and CDR2: SGHDT, YYEEEE. V lost 5 bases and J lost 5, with 12 bases in between. The CDR3 is 13 residues long. The CDR3 DNA sequence: TGTGCCAGCAGTCACCGACCGGGAGATACGCAGTATTTT. This encodes CASSHRPGDTQYF.

This clone was picked up many times. In nucleotides, the CDR3 is TGTGCCAGCAGCGGCCGGGCAGGACTTAGGTTCACTGAAGCTTTCTTT. It specifies CASSGRAGLRFTEAFF. The chain has TRBV4-2 and TRBJ1-1; D is unresolved. V dropped 5 bases and J dropped 4 bases, with 20 bases sitting between them. The germline CDR1 and CDR2 sequences are LGHNA and YNFKEQ. The length of the CDR3 is 16 residues.

The rearrangement links TRBV7-8 to TRBJ1-5, with D unresolved. Trimming stripped 3 bases from V and 0 bases from J, with 9 bases between. The CDR3 contains 15 residues. From germline, CDR1 is SGHVS and CDR2 FQNEAQ. DNA of the CDR3: TGTGCCAGCAGCTTTGGGCTTAATAGCAATCAGCCCCAGCATTTT. This translates into CASSFGLNSNQPQHF.

The V call is TRBV7-8, the J call TRBJ2-7; TRBD2 agrees at 7 bases. CDR3 size: 18 residues. The V gene's germline CDR1 is SGHVS and CDR2 FQNEAQ. J was trimmed by 3 bases and V by 1 base; bases with no gene match: 15. Here the CDR3 reads CASSLGLAVDTSYYEQYF. Here the CDR3 DNA reads TGTGCCAGCAGCTTAGGCCTAGCGGTTGACACTTCTTACTACGAGCAGTACTTC.

The chain employs TRBV6-4 and TRBJ2-1, with D perhaps TRBD1 (5 bases). Trimming removed 2 bases from V and 9 bases from J, with 8 bases in between. The CDR3 is 12 amino acids. Germline V gene sequence: CDR1 MRHNA, CDR2 SNTAGT. CDR3: CASSDVGREQFF. The CDR3 DNA sequence: TGTGCCAGCAGTGACGTGGGGCGTGAGCAGTTCTTC.

This chain connects TRBV18 to TRBJ2-7; no firm D call. Trimming took 4 bases from V and 3 from J, leaving 10 bases between them. Germline V gives CDR1 KGHSH, CDR2 LQKENI. This CDR3 spans 13 amino acids. CDR3 loop: CASSQISGYEQYF. The CDR3 DNA reads as TGTGCCAGCTCACAGATCTCAGGCTACGAGCAGTACTTC.

The rearrangement uses TRBV19 and TRBJ1-1, with TRBD1 matching 7 bases. J gave up 6 bases and V 4 bases, and 11 bases lay outside the gene matches. The germline V gene encodes CDR1 LNHDA and CDR2 SQIVND (reference sequence). This CDR3 has 15 amino acids. CDR3 amino acids: CASSTRQGGAAEAFF. The CDR3 DNA follows: TGTGCCAGTAGTACCAGACAGGGTGGTGCGGCTGAAGCTTTCTTT.

The V and J genes are TRBV5-1 and TRBJ2-5, with TRBD2 matching 13 bases. CDR1 and CDR2 from the germline V gene are SGHRS and YFSETQ. The CDR3 contains 21 residues. V trimming: 1 base; J trimming: 2 bases; junction bases outside the gene matches: 17. CDR3 DNA: TGCGCCAGCAGCTTGCCGACCAGACTAGCGGGGGGCGTCTTCAATCAAGAGACCCAGTACTTC. It yields the protein CASSLPTRLAGGVFNQETQYF.

The rearrangement joins TRBV7-2 to TRBJ1-2, with 7 bases that match TRBD1. V lost 3 bases to trimming and J lost 8 bases; unmatched junction nucleotides: 9. The CDR3 length is 14 residues. Germline CDR1 SGHTA, CDR2 FQGNSA. CDR3 in amino acids: CASSLAAGQMGYTF. CDR3 coding DNA: TGTGCCAGCAGCTTGGCGGCGGGACAGATGGGCTACACCTTC.

The chain couples TRBV25-1 to TRBJ2-5, with a possible D match to TRBD1 (6 bases). Trimming pared 4 bases from V and 5 bases from J, leaving 17 bases between. Germline loops: CDR1 MGHDK, CDR2 SYGVNS. The CDR3 sequence is 15 residues long. CDR3 loop: CASSGLQGIDETQYF. CDR3 sequence (DNA): TGTGCCAGCAGTGGGTTACAGGGTATCGACGAGACCCAGTACTTC.

The CDR3 protein is CASRFGVDQPQHF. DNA of the CDR3: TGCGCCAGCAGATTCGGAGTAGATCAGCCCCAGCATTTT. The chain employs TRBV5-1 and TRBJ1-5; D gene ambiguous. The CDR3 sequence is 13 residues long. Between the trimmed V and J ends, which lost 5 bases and 5 bases, there was a span of 11 bases. The germline V gene has CDR1 SGHRS and CDR2 YFSETQ.

V usage is TRBV29-1 and J usage is TRBJ2-3; D call uncertain. In germline, CDR1 is SQVTM, CDR2 ANQGSEA. The CDR3 consists of 15 residues. Between the trimmed V and J ends, which lost 3 bases and 1 base, there was a span of 14 bases. This chain's CDR3 is CSVDRTDDGTDTQYF. The CDR3 DNA sequence: TGCAGCGTTGACCGTACAGACGACGGCACAGATACGCAGTATTTT.

V is TRBV5-1 and J is TRBJ2-2; 8 nucleotides match TRBD2. V lost 0 bases and J lost 5; bases outside the gene matches: 6. The CDR3 contains 16 residues. Per germline, CDR1 SGHRS and CDR2 YFSETQ. This CDR3 reads CASSLDSGKITGELFF. The CDR3 DNA reads TGCGCCAGCAGCTTGGATAGCGGGAAAATTACCGGGGAGCTGTTTTTT.

The chain links TRBV7-2 to TRBJ2-5; 12 bases align to TRBD2. CDR3 length equals 15 residues. The germline V gene encodes CDR1 SGHTA and CDR2 FQGNSA. V dropped 5 bases and J dropped 4; count of bases not matched to a gene: 5. CDR3: CASSGRLAGVETQYF. CDR3 DNA: TGTGCCAGCAGCGGCCGACTAGCGGGGGTAGAGACCCAGTACTTC.

The V and J genes are TRBV7-8 and TRBJ2-1; TRBD1 aligns across 9 bases. The germline V gene has CDR1 SGHVS and CDR2 FQNEAQ. CDR3 length: 15 amino acids. With V trimmed by 4 bases and J by 3 bases, 4 bases remained unmatched. In nucleotides, the CDR3 is TGTGCCAGCAGCTACCGGGACAGGGACTACAATGAGCAGTTCTTC. It codes for CASSYRDRDYNEQFF.

The chain recombines TRBV2 with TRBJ1-4; 8 nucleotides agree with TRBD1. V lost 8 bases and J lost 5; bases outside the gene matches: 10. The CDR3 length is 15 residues. CDR1 is SNHLY and CDR2 is FYNNEI in the germline V gene. CDR3 region: CASGGQGAVNEKLFF. The CDR3 DNA reads as TGTGCCAGCGGGGGTCAGGGGGCGGTGAATGAAAAACTGTTTTTT.